Shown below are 22 T cell receptor beta chains from a single sample sequenced in a study of blood T cell repertoires in COVID-19 (dated by TCRdb to about 2020). Library creation used the immunoSEQ multiplex PCR assay. TCRdb mirrors the immuneACCESS table, restricted to in-frame sequences. Some clones are absent from its copies; in checked studies, under half trace to an unresolved V gene, and the reason for the others is unknown. The sample records 150,000 to 200,000 clones, 80% to 90% of which are singletons. The ten largest clonotypes hold approximately 15% of the sample. The sample taken for sequencing was peripheral blood. The source of these receptors is a man aged 25 to 45 with active or convalescent COVID-19.

This clone was observed a few times. The V gene is TRBV13, the J gene TRBJ2-2; D gene unclear. This CDR3 has 14 residues. CDR1 is PRHDT, CDR2 FYEKMQ, per germline (reference sequence). Between the trimmed V and J ends, which lost 3 bases and 0 bases, there was a span of 5 bases. CDR3 nucleotide sequence: TGTGCCAGCAGCTTCTATGCGAACACCGGGGAGCTGTTTTTT. This codes for CASSFYANTGELFF.

This clone has a single count. This chain joins TRBV7-2 and TRBJ1-3; D possibly corresponds to TRBD1 (6 bases). This CDR3 has 15 residues. V lost 6 bases to trimming and J lost 4 bases, with 16 bases between them. The germline gives CDR1 SGHTA, CDR2 FQGNSA. CDR3 sequence: CASRPGQHIGNTIYF. The CDR3 DNA reads as TGTGCCAGCAGACCTGGACAGCATATCGGAAACACCATATATTTT.

This clone was seen a handful of times. The chain employs TRBV9 and TRBJ2-3, with unresolved D. This CDR3 is 14 amino acids long. Trimming took 0 bases from V and 2 from J, leaving 7 bases between them. The germline V gene has CDR1 SGDLS and CDR2 YYNGEE. The CDR3 reads CASSVDSFTDTQYF. The CDR3 nucleotides read TGTGCCAGCAGCGTAGACTCGTTCACAGATACGCAGTATTTT.

In nucleotides, the CDR3 is TGTGCCACCAGCAGAGATCGAATAAAAGGACAAGCCTACCCGCCCCAGCATTTT. Its translation is CATSRDRIKGQAYPPQHF. The gene calls are TRBV15 and TRBJ1-5; the D gene is possibly TRBD1 (5 bases). The germline V and J ends were trimmed by 0 bases and 9 bases, with 24 bases remaining between them. The germline V gene encodes CDR1 LNHNV and CDR2 YYDKDF (reference sequence). The CDR3 is 18 residues long.

This chain uses TRBV7-9 with TRBJ1-1, with D tentatively TRBD1 (5 bases). Germline V gives CDR1 SEHNR, CDR2 FQNEAQ (reference sequence). CDR3 length: 15 residues. Trimming cost V 7 bases and J 7 bases, with 22 bases left between them. The CDR3 DNA reads TGTGCCAGCAACTCGCCCGGCCAGGGCGTAGATGAAGCTTTCTTT. Residues: CASNSPGQGVDEAFF.

The J gene is TRBJ1-4, the V gene TRBV19, with D hard to call. Trimming cost V 8 bases and J 0 bases, with 13 bases left between them. There are 15 residues in the CDR3. Germline V CDR1 and CDR2: LNHDA, SQIVND (reference sequence). The CDR3 sequence: CASSFGDATNEKLFF. CDR3 bases: TGTGCCAGTTCGTTCGGGGATGCAACTAATGAAAAACTGTTTTTT.

This chain uses TRBV5-1 with TRBJ2-5; TRBD2 agrees at 8 bases. CDR1 is SGHRS and CDR2 is YFSETQ in the germline V gene. This CDR3 has 16 residues. V shed 6 bases, J shed 1 base, and the junction held 11 bases outside the gene matches. This CDR3 is CASNPGGAGGQETQYF. DNA of the CDR3: TGCGCCAGCAACCCCGGGGGCGCGGGGGGCCAAGAGACCCAGTACTTC.

This chain connects TRBV11-3 to TRBJ1-2; TRBD1 matches at 7 bases. Germline V lookup: CDR1 SGHNT, CDR2 YENEEA. V lost 7 bases to trimming and J lost 4 bases; unmatched junction nucleotides: 12. The length of the CDR3 is 15 residues. The CDR3 is CASTDRDSPIYGYTF. As DNA, the CDR3 is TGTGCCAGCACCGACCGGGACAGCCCGATCTATGGCTACACCTTC.

The genes are TRBV27 and TRBJ1-1, with TRBD1 matching over 7 bases. Germline CDR1 MNHEY, CDR2 SMNVEV (reference sequence). Trimming cost V 6 bases and J 4 bases; bases outside gene matches: 11. This CDR3 has 15 residues. CDR3 amino acids: CASSLGQGGITEAFF. The CDR3 DNA reads as TGTGCCAGCAGCCTCGGGCAGGGGGGCATCACTGAAGCTTTCTTT.

This chain joins TRBV30 and TRBJ2-1; tentatively, D is TRBD2 (6 bases). Per the germline V gene, CDR1 is GTSNPN and CDR2 is SVGIG (reference sequence). The CDR3 is 15 amino acids. V lost 0 bases, J lost 6 bases, and 15 bases lay in between. In nucleotides, the CDR3 is TGTGCCTGGAGTGTACGAGGGAGGAGTCGCAATGAGCAGTTCTTC. Translation gives CAWSVRGRSRNEQFF.

This rearrangement joins TRBV6-5 to TRBJ1-1; tentatively, D is TRBD1 (5 bases). Trimming took 7 bases from V and 0 from J, leaving 12 bases between them. CDR3 length: 14 amino acids. From germline, CDR1 is MNHEY and CDR2 SVGAGI. The CDR3: CASIAQGMNTEAFF. The CDR3 nucleotides are TGTGCCAGCATCGCGCAGGGTATGAACACTGAAGCTTTCTTT.

The chain recombines TRBV28 with TRBJ2-5; 7 bases are a match to TRBD1. CDR1 and CDR2 from the germline V gene are MDHEN and SYDVKM. The length of the CDR3 is 15 residues. The junction had 8 bases not matched to a gene; V was cut back by 3 bases and J by 4 bases. The CDR3 bases are TGTGCCAGCAGTTTTTCCCGGGCAGGGGGAGAGACCCAGTACTTC. It encodes CASSFSRAGGETQYF.

The chain links TRBV24-1 to TRBJ2-1; the match to TRBD1 covers 9 bases. The CDR3 runs to 16 residues. Germline values: CDR1 KGHDR, CDR2 SFDVKD. Trimming at V came to 0 bases and at J to 2 bases, leaving 1 base not matched to a gene. The CDR3 reads CATSDLGTGTYNEQFF. The CDR3 DNA sequence: TGTGCCACCAGTGATTTGGGGACAGGGACCTACAATGAGCAGTTCTTC.

The gene calls are TRBV3-1 (or the pseudogene TRBV3-2) and TRBJ1-1; D is unresolved. The CDR3 contains 13 residues. In germline, CDR1 is LGHDT, CDR2 YNNKEL (reference sequence). V dropped 6 bases and J dropped 4 bases, with 12 bases sitting between them. The CDR3 coding sequence is TGTGCCAGCAGAACTAAGGTGAGCACTGAAGCTTTCTTT. It codes for CASRTKVSTEAFF.

This rearrangement joins TRBV10-3 to TRBJ2-1; 7 bases are a match to TRBD1. The CDR3 runs to 12 residues. With 6 bases clipped from V and 8 bases from J, the junction kept 4 bases outside the gene matches. Germline V gene lookup returns CDR1 ENHRY and CDR2 SYGVKD. The CDR3 spells CAISGQADEQFF. In DNA form, the CDR3 reads TGTGCCATCAGCGGACAGGCCGATGAGCAGTTCTTC.

V and J are TRBV11-2 and TRBJ1-6; D call uncertain. V lost 5 bases and J 9 bases, leaving 11 bases between the germline ends. CDR1 is SGHAT, CDR2 FQNNGV, per germline. This CDR3 is 13 amino acids long. The CDR3 nucleotides read TGTGCCAGCAGCGGAGAAATGGGTTCACCCCTCCACTTT. This codes for CASSGEMGSPLHF. The full variable domain, completed using reference TRBV11-2 and TRBJ1-6, is EAGVAQSPRYKIIEKRQSVAFWCNPISGHATLYWYQQILGQGPKLLIQFQNNGVVDDSQLPKDRFSAERLKGVDSTLKIQPAKLEDSAVYLCASSGEMGSPLHFGNGTRLTVT.

This chain joins TRBV28 and TRBJ1-5, with 9 bases matching TRBD1. Trimming at V came to 9 bases and at J to 3 bases, leaving 3 bases not matched to a gene. The germline CDR1 and CDR2 sequences are MDHEN and SYDVKM. The CDR3 loop spans 13 amino acids. The CDR3 sequence is CARQGANNQPQHF. CDR3 DNA: TGTGCCAGACAGGGGGCTAACAATCAGCCCCAGCATTTT.

This rearrangement joins TRBV11-3 to TRBJ2-7; tentatively, D is TRBD2 (5 bases). This CDR3 region has 14 residues. Germline V gene sequence: CDR1 SGHNT, CDR2 YENEEA. Trimming took 5 bases from V and 3 from J, leaving 14 bases between them. The CDR3 nucleotides read TGTGCCAGCAGCATAACCGGGAAGCTCTACGAGCAGTACTTC. This gives the protein CASSITGKLYEQYF. Full variable domain (remainder filled in from reference TRBV11-3 and TRBJ2-7): EAGVVQSPRYKIIEKKQPVAFWCNPISGHNTLYWYLQNLGQGPELLIRYENEEAVDDSQLPKDRFSAERLKGVDSTLKIQPAELGDSAVYLCASSITGKLYEQYFGPGTRLTVT.

The chain links TRBV6-5 to TRBJ2-1; TRBD2 agrees at 7 bases. Germline V gives CDR1 MNHEY, CDR2 SVGAGI. The CDR3 is 12 amino acids. J gave up 9 bases and V 5 bases, and 4 bases lay outside the gene matches. CDR3 sequence: CASSRSSGEQFF. The CDR3, as DNA: TGTGCCAGCAGTCGTTCTAGCGGTGAGCAGTTCTTC.

This clone was observed once. This chain uses TRBV11-2 with TRBJ1-2, with D uncertain. V gave up 1 base and J gave up 6 bases, with 9 bases separating them. The CDR3 totals 13 residues. The germline gives CDR1 SGHAT, CDR2 FQNNGV. The CDR3 is CASSLAGRDGYTF. CDR3 nucleotide sequence: TGTGCCAGCAGCTTAGCGGGGAGGGATGGCTACACCTTC.

The rearrangement uses TRBV9 and TRBJ1-4; 9 bases are a match to TRBD1. The V segment lost 3 bases and the J segment 2 bases; nucleotides outside the gene matches: 8. This CDR3 spans 17 amino acids. Germline V gene lookup returns CDR1 SGDLS and CDR2 YYNGEE. The CDR3: CASSDGQGTATNEKLFF. Here the CDR3 DNA reads TGTGCCAGCAGCGACGGACAGGGGACAGCGACTAATGAAAAACTGTTTTTT.

Note on this clone: At one boundary the junction diverges from the germline segment, which might be a read error. The chain has TRBV14 and TRBJ1-1; D ambiguous. The CDR3 is made up of 13 amino acids. Germline CDR1 is SGHDN and CDR2 is FVKESK. The CDR3 protein is CASSQGATERDYF. DNA for the CDR3: TGTGCCAGCAGCCAAGGTGCGACGGAGAGAGACTACTTT.